The 8 T cell receptor beta chains below were found in one sample sequenced in a study of cytomegalovirus exposure and HLA in healthy donors. The primer mix had 60 Vbeta and 13 Jbeta primers. Assay used: immunoSEQ multiplex PCR; TCRdb lists only in-frame clones, some missing. This table has 110,000 to 150,000 clones, less than 80% appearing once. Sequences were obtained from PBMCs. The receptors originated from a woman in her forties or fifties in good health and CMV-seropositive.

The CDR3 spells CASSSMQGTEAFF. CDR3 DNA: TGTGCCAGCAGCTCCATGCAGGGGACTGAAGCTTTCTTT. This chain connects TRBV7-6 to TRBJ1-1; the D gene is possibly TRBD1 (6 bases). Germline lookup yields CDR1 SGHVS and CDR2 FNYEAQ. V was cut by 4 bases and J by 5 bases, with 11 bases left in between. This CDR3 is built from 13 residues.

This sequence joins TRBV27 and TRBJ2-1; 15 bases are shared with TRBD2. Germline CDR1 and CDR2: MNHEY and SMNVEV (reference sequence). This CDR3 comprises 18 residues. The ends lost 0 bases at V and 5 bases at J; junction bases unmatched: 5. CDR3 DNA sequence: TGTGCCAGCAGTTTATCCGGACTAGCGGGGGGGCGGGACAATGAGCAGTTCTTC. This encodes CASSLSGLAGGRDNEQFF.

The chain uses TRBV14 and TRBJ2-5; 7 bases line up with TRBD2. The assigned J gene may be wrong: the sequence end matches TRBJ2-7 better. The germline gives CDR1 SGHDN, CDR2 FVKESK. This CDR3 region has 13 residues. CDR3 DNA: TGTGCCAGCAGCCCCGGGCCGGGAGGCGAGCAGTACTTC. This translates into CASSPGPGGEQYF.

The V gene is TRBV19, the J gene TRBJ1-2; D gene ambiguous. The ends were cut back, 5 bases at V and 8 bases at J, with 12 bases in the middle. CDR1 and CDR2 from the germline V gene are LNHDA and SQIVND (reference sequence). The CDR3 sequence is 12 residues long. The CDR3 reads CASSVNLEGYTF. CDR3 nucleotides: TGTGCCAGTAGTGTCAATTTAGAAGGCTACACCTTC.

The rearrangement joins TRBV2 to TRBJ1-1; D not resolved. This CDR3 is 13 amino acids long. In germline, CDR1 is SNHLY, CDR2 FYNNEI. The germline V and J ends were trimmed by 6 bases and 5 bases, with 13 bases remaining between them. Here the CDR3 DNA reads TGTGCCAGCAGGGCGAGCTCGGGGACTGAAGCTTTCTTT. Translating gives CASRASSGTEAFF.

This rearrangement joins TRBV7-9 to TRBJ2-3; 11 bases are shared with TRBD2. Germline loops: CDR1 SEHNR, CDR2 FQNEAQ (reference sequence). The CDR3 is 18 amino acids. J lost 7 bases, V lost 4 bases, and 16 bases had no gene match. CDR3 sequence reads: CASSSILLAGAFLYTQYF. CDR3 bases: TGTGCCAGCAGCTCCATCCTACTAGCGGGGGCCTTCCTATATACGCAGTATTTT. Full variable domain (remainder filled in from reference TRBV7-9 and TRBJ2-3): DTGVSQNPRHKITKRGQNVTFRCDPISEHNRLYWYRQTLGQGPEFLTYFQNEAQLEKSRLLSDRFSAERPKGSFSTLEIQRTEQGDSAMYLCASSSILLAGAFLYTQYFGPGTRLTVL.

The CDR3 nucleotides are TGTGCCAGTAGTATCCAAACACAGTCCTACAATGAGCAGTTCTTC. Protein: CASSIQTQSYNEQFF. The rearrangement links TRBV19 to TRBJ2-1; the D is unclear. The germline V and J ends were trimmed by 3 bases and 1 base, with 10 bases remaining between them. CDR1 is LNHDA and CDR2 is SQIVND in the germline V gene (reference sequence). The CDR3 is 15 amino acids.

The chain combines TRBV29-1 with TRBJ2-5, with 7 bases identical to TRBD1. The germline V gene has CDR1 SQVTM and CDR2 ANQGSEA. After removal of 5 bases from V and 5 bases from J, the junction contained 5 bases not matched to a gene. The CDR3 has 12 amino acids. CDR3 residues: CSVPTGVETQYF. CDR3 in DNA: TGCAGCGTTCCAACAGGGGTGGAGACCCAGTACTTC. Full variable domain (missing parts from reference TRBV29-1 and TRBJ2-5): SAVISQKPSRDICQRGTSLTIQCQVDSQVTMMFWYRQQPGQSLTLIATANQGSEATYESGFVIDKFPISRPNLTFSTLTVSNMSPEDSSIYLCSVPTGVETQYFGPGTRLLVL.